This entry lists 26 T cell receptor beta chains sequenced from one sample in a study of tumor-infiltrating lymphocytes in primary liver carcinoma. Co-extracting RNA and DNA was done with roughly 17-32 mg of unsorted bulk tissue as input. A constant-region primer primed TCR beta cDNA synthesis from 500 to 550 ng of total RNA. Employing slightly modified ARM-PCR, three nested multiplex PCR rounds were run, and these gave rise to the TCR beta libraries. A C-beta reverse primer and TRBV1-TRBV30 forward primers served in each of the first two PCR rounds, at about 10 cycles apiece. One entry per CDR3 protein results from TCRdb running MiXCR on the multiplex PCR reads. The profile shows about 26,000 distinct CDR3 sequences, 75% to 80% of them singletons. The sample comprised liver tumor tissue from sampling region 3. Described subset: tumor region T3, left-lateral pole. These TCRs come from a man aged 40-49 years with primary liver carcinoma and hepatitis B virus infection.

Comments on this clonotype: One base away lies a much larger clone, so this may be a sequencing read error. The chain couples TRBV10-3 to TRBJ2-1; the D is unclear. V was trimmed by 5 bases and J by 8 bases, leaving 16 bases between them. The CDR3 loop spans 14 amino acids. The germline V gene has CDR1 ENHRY and CDR2 SYGVKD. CDR3 loop: CAISPTTTRDEQFF. CDR3 DNA: TGTGCCATCAGTCCCACGACGACCCGGGATGAGCAGTTCTTC.

In this sample, this clonotype turned up a few times. A much larger clone differs from this one at a single base, so this may be a read error. This chain connects TRBV12-3 or TRBV12-4 to TRBJ2-7; no clear D. The CDR3 runs 11 residues. Here the CDR3 reads CDSSSSYEQCF. The CDR3 nucleotides read TGTGACAGCAGTTCTTCTTACGAGCAGTGCTTC.

Of note for this clonotype: The germline gene is not matched at one end of the junction; a read error may be the cause. The genes are TRBV5-1 and TRBJ2-2, with 8 positions matching TRBD2. Germline V gives CDR1 SGHRS, CDR2 YFSETQ. The CDR3 loop spans 14 amino acids. The CDR3 DNA is TGCGCCAGCAGCTTATCAGCGAATAGCGGGAAGCTGTTTTTT. Its protein is CASSLSANSGKLFF.

As regards this clonotype: Relative to the germline gene, one junction end is altered; a read error may explain this. The J gene is TRBJ2-5, the V gene TRBV11-2, with 8 bases lining up with TRBD2. The CDR3 is 16 amino acids. In germline, CDR1 is SGHAT, CDR2 FQNNGV. CDR3 residues: CTGSQTPGGGKETQYF. The CDR3 DNA reads TGTACCGGTAGCCAAACTCCTGGCGGGGGGAAAGAGACCCAGTATTTC.

With regard to this clonotype: The junction shows a germline mismatch at one end, possibly a read error. This rearrangement joins TRBV4-2 to TRBJ2-7, with 14 bases fitting TRBD2. Germline V gene data show CDR1 as LGHNA and CDR2 as YNFKEQ. The CDR3 loop spans 18 amino acids. CDR3: CASSGKPRLAGGLHEQYF. The CDR3 DNA is TGTGCCAGCAGTGGTAAACCGAGACTAGCGGGAGGGCTACACGAGCAGTATTTC.

This rearrangement joins TRBV11-2 to TRBJ2-5; weak D call: TRBD2 (5 bases). Germline lookup yields CDR1 SGHAT and CDR2 FQNNGV. The germline V and J ends were trimmed by 7 bases and 5 bases, with 23 bases remaining between them. This CDR3 is built from 16 residues. The CDR3 bases are TGTGCCAGCATCCAAACTCATGGCGAGGGAAAGGAGACCCAGTACTTC. Residues: CASIQTHGEGKETQYF. Full variable domain (missing parts from reference TRBV11-2 and TRBJ2-5): EAGVAQSPRYKIIEKRQSVAFWCNPISGHATLYWYQQILGQGPKLLIQFQNNGVVDDSQLPKDRFSAERLKGVDSTLKIQPAKLEDSAVYLCASIQTHGEGKETQYFGPGTRLLVL.

As regards this clonotype: The CDR3 does not close with the conserved phenylalanine or tryptophan, likely indicating a read error. V and J are TRBV6-6 and TRBJ2-1; D gene uncertain. Germline CDR1 and CDR2: MNHNY and SVGAGI (reference sequence). CDR3 length equals 13 residues. The CDR3 nucleotides read TGTGTCAGCAGTTACTTCAGAGACAATGAGCAGTTCCTC. This translates into CVSSYFRDNEQFL.

In the case of this clonotype: The CDR3 does not end in the conserved phenylalanine or tryptophan, so this is likely a read error. Because the CDR3's place on the DNA is in doubt, the DNA is left out and the CDR3 is given as listed by TCRdb. The CDR3 sequence is CASNPKDAPGFY. J is TRBJ1-1 and V is TRBV7-9; the table calls TRBD1, which could not be checked here. The CDR3 is 12 amino acids long, termini counted. Germline V gives CDR1 SEHNR, CDR2 FQNEAQ (reference sequence).

CDR3 coding DNA: TGTGCCAGCAGGGAATACAGGAGCTCCTACAATGAGCAGTTCTTC. Translating gives CASREYRSSYNEQFF. The chain recombines TRBV11-2 with TRBJ2-1; D is perhaps TRBD1 (5 bases). There are 15 residues in the CDR3. Deletions cut 6 bases from V and 0 bases from J, with 12 bases between. Germline V lookup: CDR1 SGHAT, CDR2 FQNNGV. Combining the CDR3 with reference TRBV11-2 and TRBJ2-1 gives the whole variable domain EAGVAQSPRYKIIEKRQSVAFWCNPISGHATLYWYQQILGQGPKLLIQFQNNGVVDDSQLPKDRFSAERLKGVDSTLKIQPAKLEDSAVYLCASREYRSSYNEQFFGPGTRLTVL.

Of note for this clonotype: Compared with germline, one end of the junction differs, possibly owing to a read error. The gene calls are TRBV4-2 and TRBJ2-7, with 9 bases matching TRBD2. The V gene's germline CDR1 is LGHNA and CDR2 YNFKEQ. The CDR3 contains 18 residues. CDR3 region: CASSQASAGAGGTHELYF. The CDR3 DNA follows: TGTGCCAGCAGCCAAGCCAGCGCTGGAGCGGGAGGAACCCACGAGCTGTACTTC.

This chain links TRBV20-1 with TRBJ1-5; 7 bases align to TRBD1. V was clipped by 5 bases and J by 3 bases; unmatched bases: 4. Germline V gene lookup returns CDR1 DFQATT and CDR2 SNEGSKA (reference sequence). This CDR3 is built from 13 residues. CDR3 loop: CSAPQGNNQPQHF. The CDR3 coding sequence is TGCAGTGCTCCACAGGGGAACAATCAGCCCCAGCATTTT.

This clonotype was detected only a few times. The V gene is TRBV9, the J gene TRBJ2-7, with D perhaps TRBD1 (5 bases). CDR3 size: 13 residues. Trimming left V 3 bases short and J 3 bases short, with 10 bases between. Germline V gene sequence: CDR1 SGDLS, CDR2 YYNGEE. CDR3 in amino acids: CASSADTNYEQYF. In DNA form, the CDR3 reads TGTGCCAGCAGCGCGGACACCAACTACGAGCAGTACTTC.

A word on this clonotype: A junction boundary mismatches the germline segment, possibly from a read error. The chain combines TRBV11-1 with TRBJ2-2; 7 bases map to TRBD2. The CDR3 is 14 residues long. Germline CDR1 and CDR2: SGHAT and FQDESV (reference sequence). The CDR3 loop reads CASSGSRGTGKLFF. The DNA for the CDR3 is TGTGCCAGTAGCGGGTCTCGGGGGACCGGGAAGCTGTTTTTT. The full variable domain, rest sourced from reference TRBV11-1 and TRBJ2-2, is EAEVAQSPRYKITEKSQAVAFWCDPISGHATLYWYRQILGQGPELLVQFQDESVVDDSQLPKDRFSAERLKGVDSTLKIQPAELGDSAMYLCASSGSRGTGKLFFGEGSRLTVL.

In the case of this clonotype: The limits of the CDR3 on the DNA are not certain, so only TCRdb's listed CDR3 is given. This chain links TRBV6-2 or TRBV6-3 with TRBJ2-1; the D call TRBD2 from the table was never checked on the DNA. The CDR3 comprises 17 residues, both ends counted. CDR1 is MNHEY and CDR2 is SVGEGT in the germline V gene. CDR3 region: CASYLVASGTLKNEQLF.

This clonotype occurred a few times. In this CDR3 the conserved last residue, phenylalanine or tryptophan, is missing, so a read error is likely. This chain uses TRBV12-5 with TRBJ2-3; tentative D call: TRBD2 (5 bases). The germline gives CDR1 LGHNT, CDR2 FRNRAP. V was shortened by 7 bases and J by 0 bases, with 11 bases between the two germline ends. The CDR3 is 14 residues long. In DNA form, the CDR3 reads TGTGCTAGTGACCCTGCGGGCAGCACAGATACGCAGTATTTA. Protein product: CASDPAGSTDTQYL.

Turning to this clonotype: A much bigger clone sits one base away, suggesting this may be a read error. The chain carries TRBV19 and TRBJ2-7; D may be TRBD1 (5 bases). The CDR3 is made up of 14 amino acids. Germline V gene lookup returns CDR1 LNHDA and CDR2 SQIVND (reference sequence). In DNA form, the CDR3 reads TGTGCCAGTTCGAAGGGCAGGGTTGGCTACGGGCAGTACTTC. It yields the protein CASSKGRVGYGQYF.

As regards this clonotype: One end of the junction fails to match germline, which may point to a read error. The chain employs TRBV29-1 and TRBJ2-5; D is possibly TRBD2 (5 bases). CDR3 length: 14 residues. Germline loops: CDR1 SQVTM, CDR2 ANQGSEA. This chain's CDR3 is CRYLPPRGRETLYF. The CDR3 DNA reads as TGCAGATACCTCCCCCCCCGGGGTAGAGAGACCCTGTACTTC.

As to this clonotype: Since the CDR3 does not end with the conserved phenylalanine or tryptophan, this likely comes from a read error. The chain employs TRBV9 and TRBJ2-1, with 10 positions matching TRBD1. Trimming cost V 0 bases and J 6 bases; bases outside gene matches: 6. The length of the CDR3 is 16 residues. The V gene's germline CDR1 is SGDLS and CDR2 YYNGEE. CDR3 nucleotides: TGTGCCAGCAGCGTAGAGGGGACAGGGGCCGGCAATGAGCAGTTCTCC. Translation: CASSVEGTGAGNEQFS.

This clonotype was recorded once. A much bigger clone sits one base away, suggesting this may be a read error. The J gene is TRBJ1-5, the V gene TRBV2; tentatively, D is TRBD1 (5 bases). The germline CDR1 and CDR2 sequences are SNHLY and FYNNEI. Trimming shortened V by 7 bases and J by 9 bases, and 19 bases separated the two germline ends. The CDR3 consists of 14 residues. This CDR3 reads CASKGGVDNLPQHF. The CDR3 nucleotides are TGTGCCAGCAAAGGAGGGGTTGACAATTTGCCCCAGCATTTT.

V and J are TRBV6-6 and TRBJ2-2, with D possibly TRBD1 on 5 matching bases. Deletions cut 10 bases from V and 8 bases from J, with 20 bases between. The germline gives CDR1 MNHNY, CDR2 SVGAGI (reference sequence). The CDR3 is made up of 14 amino acids. The CDR3 DNA reads as TGTGCCACCACCACCCTGGGGCTCACAGGGGAGCTGTTTTTT. Translation: CATTTLGLTGELFF.

Turning to this clonotype: It is likely a read error, because the conserved phenylalanine at the end of the CDR3 is missing. The V gene is TRBV4-3, the J gene TRBJ2-2, with unresolved D. This CDR3 is built from 16 residues. With 2 bases removed from V and 12 bases from J, the gap between germline ends came to 22 bases. Germline V gene sequence: CDR1 LGHNA, CDR2 YSLEER. This chain's CDR3 is CASSQNPEGNPRKLFV. The CDR3 region has the DNA TGCGCCAGCAGCCAAAACCCAGAAGGAAACCCCAGGAAGCTGTTTGTT.

Comments on this clonotype: The CDR3 carries no conserved terminal phenylalanine or tryptophan, so it likely arises from a read error. Because the CDR3's place on the DNA is in doubt, the DNA is left out and the CDR3 is given as listed by TCRdb. The chain employs TRBV6-1 and TRBJ2-7; the table's TRBD1 call for D was not verified on the DNA. Per germline, CDR1 MNHNS and CDR2 SASEGT. Ends included, the CDR3 has 14 residues. This chain's CDR3 is CASSEGAPPYEQYI.

Concerning this clonotype: One junction end disagrees with the germline gene, perhaps due to a read error. This chain connects TRBV11-2 to TRBJ1-4; D is uncertain. Germline V gene data show CDR1 as SGHAT and CDR2 as FQNNGV. This CDR3 comprises 15 residues. CDR3: CTSGLDGFANEKLFF. CDR3 bases: TGTACCAGCGGCTTAGACGGGTTCGCTAATGAAAAGCTGTTTTTT. Looking up the rest from reference TRBV11-2 and TRBJ1-4 gives the full variable domain: EAGVAQSPRYKIIEKRQSVAFWCNPISGHATLYWYQQILGQGPKLLIQFQNNGVVDDSQLPKDRFSAERLKGVDSTLKIQPAKLEDSAVYLCTSGLDGFANEKLFFGSGTQLSVL.

This clonotype was seen many times. The chain couples TRBV5-1 to TRBJ1-1; D remains unclear. The CDR3 is made up of 14 amino acids. Germline V gene sequence: CDR1 SGHRS, CDR2 YFSETQ. V lost 2 bases, J lost 3 bases, and 11 bases lay in between. CDR3 nucleotide sequence: TGCGCCAGCAGCTTCTGGACGGAGGACACTGAAGCTTTCTTT. Encoded protein: CASSFWTEDTEAFF.

About this clonotype: The CDR3 does not close with the conserved phenylalanine or tryptophan, likely indicating a read error. The DNA is omitted, as the CDR3 cannot be located on it reliably, and the CDR3 follows TCRdb's listing. The CDR3 spells CSVDRGQPETFI. The chain joins TRBV29-1 to TRBJ1-1. From its first to its last residue, the CDR3 has 12 amino acids. Germline values: CDR1 SQVTM, CDR2 ANQGSEA.

Of note for this clonotype: It is likely a read error, because the conserved phenylalanine at the end of the CDR3 is missing. The chain has TRBV11-2 and TRBJ2-1; D unclear. There are 14 residues in the CDR3. CDR1 is SGHAT and CDR2 is FQNNGV in the germline V gene. For the CDR3, the DNA is TGTGTCAGCAGCTTATACCGGCTAGTTAGTGAACAGTTCTAC. Its translation: CVSSLYRLVSEQFY.